The 25 T cell receptor beta chains listed next were all sequenced from one sample in a study of spatial heterogeneity in lung cancer. Time point reported: sample taken at primary tumor resection. No cells were sorted before sequencing. The whole RNA sequenced was extracted from tumor, nontumor lung or frozen PBMC. Each CDR3 protein gets one entry after TCRdb re-called the 5' RACE reads with MiXCR. Counted here are 40,000 or so distinct CDR3 sequences, around 7.5% occurring once; the ten biggest clones make up 25% to 35%. Specimen: PBMCs, collected at surgery. Source of these receptors: a male donor with early-stage non-small cell lung cancer.

The chain has TRBV30 and TRBJ1-5; D not resolved. The CDR3 is made up of 13 amino acids. Germline values: CDR1 GTSNPN, CDR2 SVGIG (reference sequence). The CDR3 DNA sequence: TGTGTCTGCTCGCATGGAAGCAATCAGCCCCAGCATTTT. The encoded protein is CVCSHGSNQPQHF. Drawing the rest from reference TRBV30 and TRBJ1-5, the complete variable domain is SQTIHQWPATLVQPVGSPLSLECTVEGTSNPNLYWYRQAAGRGLQLLFYSVGIGQISSEVPQNLSASRPQDRQFILSSKKLLLSDSGFYLCVCSHGSNQPQHFGDGTRLSIL.

The V and J genes are TRBV20-1 and TRBJ1-1; D is uncertain. Germline V CDR1 and CDR2: DFQATT, SNEGSKA (reference sequence). With 6 bases removed from V and 4 bases from J, the gap between germline ends came to 18 bases. The CDR3 runs 14 residues. For the CDR3, the DNA is TGCAGTGCCGCGGACCGCCGGGAGAGCACTGAAGCTTTCTTT. Protein sequence: CSAADRRESTEAFF.

This clonotype was counted only a few times. The chain recombines TRBV30 with TRBJ2-4; perhaps TRBD1 as D (5 bases). CDR1 is GTSNPN and CDR2 is SVGIG in the germline V gene (reference sequence). The CDR3 covers 13 residues. V was pared by 5 bases and J by 0 bases, with 8 bases between. The CDR3 region is CAWGAGAKNIQYF. In DNA, the CDR3 is TGTGCCTGGGGGGCCGGAGCCAAAAACATTCAGTACTTC. The complete variable domain, with remaining parts taken from reference TRBV30 and TRBJ2-4, reads SQTIHQWPATLVQPVGSPLSLECTVEGTSNPNLYWYRQAAGRGLQLLFYSVGIGQISSEVPQNLSASRPQDRQFILSSKKLLLSDSGFYLCAWGAGAKNIQYFGAGTRLSVL.

This clonotype has at least ten counts. The chain recombines TRBV6-5 with TRBJ1-1; D is possibly TRBD1 (5 bases). Germline assignment: CDR1 MNHEY and CDR2 SVGAGI. The CDR3 loop spans 13 amino acids. Deletions cut 3 bases from V and 3 bases from J, with 8 bases between. In nucleotides, the CDR3 is TGTGCCAGCAGTTATCGAGGGGACACTGAAGCTTTCTTT. Amino acids: CASSYRGDTEAFF.

This clonotype was recorded at least ten times. The CDR3 region is CASSANPPGAGTGELFF. CDR3 nucleotide sequence: TGTGCCAGTAGTGCCAACCCTCCTGGGGCGGGCACCGGGGAGCTGTTTTTT. The rearrangement joins TRBV19 to TRBJ2-2; D could derive from TRBD1 or TRBD2 (5 bases each). The CDR3 has 17 amino acids. Germline-derived CDR1 and CDR2 are LNHDA and SQIVND (reference sequence). With 5 bases removed from V and 4 bases from J, the gap between germline ends came to 20 bases.

This clonotype occurred many times. The rearrangement joins TRBV2 to TRBJ1-1, with TRBD1 as a possible D gene (6 bases). Germline CDR1 SNHLY, CDR2 FYNNEI. V was shortened by 6 bases and J by 1 base, with 18 bases between the two germline ends. The CDR3 runs to 16 residues. The CDR3 DNA reads as TGTGCCAGCAGAGAACGACAGGCCCCTTCGAACACTGAAGCTTTCTTT. This translates into CASRERQAPSNTEAFF. Full variable domain (missing parts from reference TRBV2 and TRBJ1-1): EPEVTQTPSHQVTQMGQEVILRCVPISNHLYFYWYRQILGQKVEFLVSFYNNEISEKSEIFDDQFSVERPDGSNFTLKIRSTKLEDSAMYFCASRERQAPSNTEAFFGQGTRLTVV.

To note about this clonotype: A read error may explain this, as a much larger clone is one base away. The V gene is TRBV27, the J gene TRBJ2-1, with D perhaps TRBD1 or TRBD2 (6 bases each). Germline assignment: CDR1 MNHEY and CDR2 SMNVEV (reference sequence). V was shortened by 0 bases and J by 6 bases, with 15 bases between the two germline ends. This CDR3 spans 16 amino acids. This CDR3 reads CASSLSCQGRGNEQFF. The CDR3 nucleotides are TGTGCCAGCAGTTTATCGTGCCAGGGGCGGGGCAATGAGCAGTTCTTC.

This clonotype was recorded at least ten times. This chain connects TRBV12-3 or TRBV12-4 to TRBJ1-1, with no clear D. The CDR3 runs to 15 residues. V lost 3 bases, J lost 0 bases, and 11 bases lay in between. This CDR3 reads CASSLGKGLNTEAFF. Here the CDR3 DNA reads TGTGCCAGCAGTTTGGGGAAAGGGCTGAACACTGAAGCTTTCTTT.

This clonotype has a count of ten or more. The chain combines TRBV20-1 with TRBJ1-2; D is ambiguous. Germline V gene lookup returns CDR1 DFQATT and CDR2 SNEGSKA (reference sequence). The CDR3 totals 12 residues. The germline V and J ends were trimmed by 2 bases and 8 bases, with 12 bases remaining between them. The DNA for the CDR3 is TGCAGTGCTAGACTATTGAACGAAGGCTACACCTTC. Amino acid sequence: CSARLLNEGYTF.

This chain connects TRBV11-1 to TRBJ2-7; 7 bases agree with TRBD1. The trim removed 5 bases at V and 3 bases at J, leaving 4 bases unmatched. The CDR3 loop spans 13 amino acids. The V gene's germline CDR1 is SGHAT and CDR2 FQDESV (reference sequence). The CDR3 coding sequence is TGTGCCAGCAGCCTGGGACAGCTCTACGAGCAGTACTTC. It codes for CASSLGQLYEQYF.

There are many counts of this clonotype. This chain joins TRBV29-1 and TRBJ2-7; D is ambiguous. This CDR3 spans 15 amino acids. Per germline, CDR1 SQVTM and CDR2 ANQGSEA. CDR3 amino acids: CRLIVAALGFGEQYV. CDR3 sequence (DNA): TGCAGGTTGATAGTGGCGGCCTTGGGGTTTGGTGAGCAGTACGTC.

Ten or more counts support this clonotype. The rearrangement joins TRBV12-3 or TRBV12-4 to TRBJ2-3; 9 bases are a match to TRBD1. The CDR3 runs 14 residues. Trimming took 4 bases from V and 1 from J; bases not matched to a gene: 0. This chain's CDR3 is CASSWTGGTDTQYF. CDR3 DNA: TGTGCCAGCAGTTGGACAGGGGGCACAGATACGCAGTATTTT.

V gene TRBV24-1 combines with J gene TRBJ2-3, with 7 bases that match TRBD2. The germline gives CDR1 KGHDR, CDR2 SFDVKD. The CDR3 consists of 18 residues. After removal of 0 bases from V and 2 bases from J, the junction contained 10 bases not matched to a gene. The CDR3 DNA sequence: TGTGCCACCAGTGATTTGCCCCTTCTCCTAGCGGTCACAGATACGCAGTATTTT. Protein sequence: CATSDLPLLLAVTDTQYF.

The chain employs TRBV30 and TRBJ1-3; maybe TRBD1 (6 bases). CDR1 is GTSNPN and CDR2 is SVGIG in the germline V gene (reference sequence). This CDR3 spans 12 amino acids. CDR3 in DNA: TGTGCGGGGGGGGCCACTGGAAACACCATATATTTT. This sequence encodes CAGGATGNTIYF.

This clonotype was seen many times. The chain joins TRBV29-1 to TRBJ1-1; D remains unclear. The CDR3 loop spans 12 amino acids. The germline V and J ends were trimmed by 7 bases and 4 bases, with 13 bases remaining between them. Germline CDR1 SQVTM, CDR2 ANQGSEA. The CDR3 here is CSGRHGSTEAFF. The CDR3 region has the DNA TGCAGCGGTAGACACGGGAGCACTGAAGCTTTCTTT.

For this clonotype: One base away lies a much larger clone, so this may be a sequencing read error. This chain links TRBV7-9 with TRBJ1-3; D possibly corresponds to TRBD1 (6 bases). CDR1 is SEHNR and CDR2 is FQNEAQ in the germline V gene (reference sequence). CDR3 size: 16 residues. Trimming removed 6 bases at V and 2 bases at J, with 17 bases between. The CDR3: CASSSHRVNPGNTIYF. In nucleotides, the CDR3 is TGTGCCAGCAGTTCGCACAGGGTAAACCCTGGAAACACCATATATTTT.

Concerning this clonotype itself: Possible read error: a much larger clone is one base away. The chain uses TRBV25-1 and TRBJ2-3; D remains unclear. CDR3 size: 15 residues. CDR1 and CDR2 (germline): MGHDK, SYGVNS. The CDR3 DNA reads TGTGTCAGCAGTGAAATGGCAGGCAGCACAGATACGCAGTATTTT. Translation: CVSSEMAGSTDTQYF.

In regard to this clonotype: A much larger clonotype is one base distant, so this may be a read error. The rearrangement links TRBV18 to TRBJ2-2; D perhaps matches TRBD1 (5 bases). Germline V gene data show CDR1 as KGHSH and CDR2 as LQKENI. The CDR3 runs to 16 residues. CDR3 in amino acids: CTSSPQRQSNTGELFF. The CDR3 DNA is TGTACCAGCTCACCACAGAGACAGTCGAACACCGGGGAGCTGTTTTTT.

The chain carries TRBV24-1 and TRBJ2-1; TRBD2 matches at 12 bases. Germline CDR1 is KGHDR and CDR2 is SFDVKD. This CDR3 contains 20 residues. The V and J ends lost 3 bases and 0 bases, in that order; junction bases with no gene match: 11. The CDR3 DNA follows: TGTGCCACCAGTGATGTGTCCGGGACTAGCGGGTCTAGCTCCTACAATGAGCAGTTCTTC. As protein: CATSDVSGTSGSSSYNEQFF.

This clonotype appeared many times. The chain links TRBV20-1 to TRBJ2-7; D gene ambiguous. Trimming took off 5 bases at V and 2 bases at J, with 13 bases between the two ends. This CDR3 contains 13 residues. The germline V gene has CDR1 DFQATT and CDR2 SNEGSKA (reference sequence). CDR3 in amino acids: CSASGGNTYEQYF. The CDR3 DNA sequence: TGCAGTGCTTCCGGCGGCAATACCTACGAGCAGTACTTC.

This clonotype was seen repeatedly, ten times or more. The V gene is TRBV15, the J gene TRBJ2-1; either TRBD1 or TRBD2 may supply D (6 bases each). The V and J ends lost 0 bases and 8 bases respectively, with 8 bases between them. The CDR3 spans 13 residues. Germline V gene data show CDR1 as LNHNV and CDR2 as YYDKDF (reference sequence). The DNA for the CDR3 is TGTGCCACCAGCAGAGAAGGGGGGTATGAGCAGTTCTTC. It specifies CATSREGGYEQFF.

This clonotype has at least ten counts. The chain joins TRBV2 to TRBJ1-5, with D maybe TRBD1 (6 bases). The ends were cut back, 3 bases at V and 3 bases at J, with 12 bases in the middle. There are 15 residues in the CDR3. The germline V gene has CDR1 SNHLY and CDR2 FYNNEI. In DNA, the CDR3 is TGTGCCAGCAGTGAGTTGGGACAAATCAATCAGCCCCAGCATTTT. Protein sequence: CASSELGQINQPQHF.

This clonotype was seen repeatedly, ten times or more. V gene TRBV7-8 combines with J gene TRBJ1-2; a possible D gene is TRBD1 (5 bases). V gave up 0 bases and J gave up 7 bases, with 12 bases separating them. CDR1 and CDR2 (germline): SGHVS, FQNEAQ. The CDR3 extends over 14 amino acids. CDR3 residues: CASSLAVGASGYTF. CDR3 in DNA: TGTGCCAGCAGCTTAGCCGTAGGGGCATCTGGCTACACCTTC.

This clonotype turned up a few times. The V gene is TRBV20-1, the J gene TRBJ1-4; TRBD1 matches at 8 bases. Looked up from germline, CDR1 is DFQATT and CDR2 is SNEGSKA (reference sequence). Trimming removed 2 bases from V and 3 bases from J; junction bases left unmatched: 5. The CDR3 sequence is 15 residues long. The CDR3 DNA sequence: TGCAGTGCTAGACCAGGGGGCGCGTCTAATGAAAAACTGTTTTTT. Translated, it gives CSARPGGASNEKLFF.

V usage is TRBV20-1 and J usage is TRBJ1-1, with D tentatively TRBD1 (5 bases). This CDR3 spans 14 amino acids. The germline V gene encodes CDR1 DFQATT and CDR2 SNEGSKA (reference sequence). Trimming pared 5 bases from V and 1 base from J, leaving 14 bases between. CDR3 region: CSAEIDRQNTEAFF. Written as DNA, the CDR3 is TGCAGTGCTGAGATAGACAGACAGAACACTGAAGCTTTCTTT.